Presented here are 14 T cell receptor beta chains from one specimen sequenced in a study of T cells after yellow fever vaccination. MiXCR, run by TCRdb on the 5' RACE reads, gives a single entry per CDR3 protein. Here the sample spans 200,000 to 300,000 distinct CDR3 sequences, around 3.5% being singletons. The sequenced sample was PBMCs, obtained 15 days after the yellow fever booster vaccination. Receptors originate from a man in his late teens or twenties who received the YFV17D yellow fever vaccine.

This clonotype was counted at least ten times. The J gene is TRBJ2-1, the V gene TRBV6-5, with D unresolved. Trimming shortened V by 4 bases and J by 0 bases, and 10 bases separated the two germline ends. The CDR3 has 15 residues. Germline V lookup: CDR1 MNHEY, CDR2 SVGAGI. The CDR3 DNA reads as TGTGCCAGCAGTTCCAGTCTACCCTCCTACAATGAGCAGTTCTTC. It translates to CASSSSLPSYNEQFF.

This clonotype was detected many times. J is TRBJ2-1 and V is TRBV10-3; D gene unclear. Germline values: CDR1 ENHRY, CDR2 SYGVKD. Trimming removed 3 bases from V and 12 bases from J, with 12 bases in between. This CDR3 region has 12 residues. The CDR3 region is CAISDFAGMQFF. The CDR3, as DNA: TGTGCCATCAGTGATTTTGCAGGAATGCAGTTCTTC.

This rearrangement joins TRBV20-1 to TRBJ2-7; D gene uncertain. Per the germline V gene, CDR1 is DFQATT and CDR2 is SNEGSKA (reference sequence). This CDR3 is built from 12 residues. The V gene lost 6 bases and the J gene lost 2 bases, with 11 bases spanning the gap. In nucleotides, the CDR3 is TGCAGTGCCCCCCTCCGGGCCTACGAGCAGTACGTC. Amino acid sequence: CSAPLRAYEQYV.

This clonotype was seen repeatedly, ten times or more. An end of the junction does not agree with germline; a read error may underlie this. The chain uses TRBV29-1 and TRBJ1-1; D is undetermined. The CDR3 is 14 residues long. Per germline, CDR1 SQVTM and CDR2 ANQGSEA. The CDR3 here is CSVEGQWGNTEAFF. Written as DNA, the CDR3 is TGCAGCGTCGAAGGGCAGTGGGGGAACACTGAAGCTTTCTTT.

This clonotype was detected many times. This chain joins TRBV6-2 or TRBV6-3 and TRBJ1-1; D perhaps matches TRBD1 (6 bases). The CDR3 spans 15 residues. V lost 3 bases and J 4 bases, leaving 15 bases between the germline ends. Per germline, CDR1 MNHEY and CDR2 SVGEGT. In nucleotides, the CDR3 is TGTGCCAGCAGTTATGGGGGGGCGCACGGCACTGAAGCTTTCTTT. The encoded protein is CASSYGGAHGTEAFF.

This clonotype was seen many times. V is TRBV18 and J is TRBJ2-1, with D hard to call. CDR1 and CDR2 from the germline V gene are KGHSH and LQKENI. Trimming shortened V by 6 bases and J by 0 bases, and 18 bases separated the two germline ends. This CDR3 contains 17 residues. The CDR3 coding sequence is TGTGCCAGCTCTCTCCGGACGGATTTAAGCTCCTACAATGAGCAGTTCTTC. This translates into CASSLRTDLSSYNEQFF.

This clonotype came up many times. The chain couples TRBV5-1 to TRBJ2-1; 11 positions agree with TRBD1. After removal of 4 bases from V and 2 bases from J, the junction contained 2 bases not matched to a gene. This CDR3 contains 15 residues. Germline V lookup: CDR1 SGHRS, CDR2 YFSETQ. CDR3 sequence: CASSGQGAAYNEQFF. The CDR3, as DNA: TGCGCCAGCAGCGGACAGGGGGCGGCCTACAATGAGCAGTTCTTC. Variable domain in full (rest from reference TRBV5-1 and TRBJ2-1): KAGVTQTPRYLIKTRGQQVTLSCSPISGHRSVSWYQQTPGQGLQFLFEYFSETQRNKGNFPGRFSGRQFSNSRSEMNVSTLELGDSALYLCASSGQGAAYNEQFFGPGTRLTVL.

In this sample, this clonotype turned up many times. This sequence joins TRBV12-3 or TRBV12-4 and TRBJ1-6; TRBD1 agrees at 7 bases. V trimming: 6 bases; J trimming: 11 bases; junction bases outside the gene matches: 7. The length of the CDR3 is 13 residues. The CDR3 region is CASSSRQGAPLHF. The CDR3 nucleotides are TGTGCCAGCAGCTCCAGACAGGGAGCACCCCTCCACTTT.

The CDR3 nucleotides are TGTGCCAGCAGCTTACTACAGGGGCACGAGCAGTACGTC. It is translated as CASSLLQGHEQYV. This chain joins TRBV7-2 and TRBJ2-7; 7 bases are shared with TRBD1. The CDR3 extends over 13 amino acids. Germline loops: CDR1 SGHTA, CDR2 FQGNSA. V was pared by 2 bases and J by 5 bases, with 3 bases of the junction left unmatched.

V gene TRBV20-1 combines with J gene TRBJ2-1; D might be TRBD2 (7 bases). CDR1 is DFQATT, CDR2 SNEGSKA, per germline (reference sequence). The CDR3 consists of 14 residues. With 2 bases removed from V and 6 bases from J, the gap between germline ends came to 14 bases. The CDR3 coding sequence is TGCAGTGCTAGAAGGGGGGGGGCCCCCAATGAGCAGTTCTTC. This sequence encodes CSARRGGAPNEQFF.

This clonotype was counted many times. V is TRBV12-3 or TRBV12-4 and J is TRBJ1-3; possibly TRBD1 for D (5 bases). Trimming left V 0 bases short and J 2 bases short, with 14 bases between. The CDR3 is made up of 17 amino acids. Here the CDR3 reads CASSLARGAWAGNTIYF. The CDR3 region has the DNA TGTGCCAGCAGTTTAGCGCGCGGGGCTTGGGCTGGAAACACCATATATTTT.

This clonotype was detected many times. CDR3 in DNA: TGCAGTGCTGCCCCGAGCTCTGGGGCCAACGTCCTGACTTTC. As protein: CSAAPSSGANVLTF. The V gene is TRBV20-1, the J gene TRBJ2-6; D is unclear. V shed 5 bases and J shed 0 bases, with 8 bases lying between them. CDR3 length: 14 residues. CDR1 is DFQATT and CDR2 is SNEGSKA in the germline V gene (reference sequence).

This clonotype showed up many times. This rearrangement joins TRBV10-3 to TRBJ2-5; tentative D call: TRBD1 (5 bases). V shed 4 bases and J shed 0 bases, with 9 bases lying between them. The CDR3 runs to 14 residues. Germline V gene sequence: CDR1 ENHRY, CDR2 SYGVKD. Here the CDR3 DNA reads TGTGCCATCAGTGTCAGACAGTACCAAGAGACCCAGTACTTC. Its translation is CAISVRQYQETQYF.

The table lists this clonotype with many counts. The J gene is TRBJ1-1, the V gene TRBV20-1; D may be TRBD1 (5 bases). The length of the CDR3 is 14 residues. Trimming left V 5 bases short and J 0 bases short, with 13 bases between. The V gene's germline CDR1 is DFQATT and CDR2 SNEGSKA (reference sequence). CDR3 loop: CSALTGRLNTEAFF. CDR3 coding DNA: TGCAGTGCTCTCACGGGACGGCTGAACACTGAAGCTTTCTTT.